Many counts were recorded for the clone carrying this T cell receptor beta chain. What it binds is unknown. Graves' hyperthyroidism was deemed stable absent ophthalmopathy progression within 18 months. TCR beta CDR3 sequences were amplified from RNA transcripts. Using the HTBI primer set, a first-round RT-PCR was run on the TCR CDR3. A single record per CDR3 protein comes from TCRdb applying MiXCR to the multiplex PCR reads. The sample lists over 150,000 distinct CDR3 sequences; approximately 17% were seen once. The data were taken from a study of T cells in Graves' hyperthyroidism and ophthalmopathy. Study-level points and caveats: Using 13 V-J features, a model discriminated ophthalmopathy from stable hyperthyroidism.

The CDR3 sequence is 14 residues long. V was clipped by 6 bases and J by 5 bases; unmatched bases: 4. The germline gives CDR1 MNHNS, CDR2 SASEGT. The chain uses TRBV6-1 and TRBJ1-6; TRBD1 aligns across 7 bases. This receptor was obtained from a woman in her forties or fifties with Graves' hyperthyroidism. What was sequenced was blood. The CDR3 reads CASRQQGNNSPLHF. The CDR3 coding sequence is TGTGCCAGCAGACAACAGGGGAATAATTCACCCCTCCACTTT.